This TCR beta chain was observed in a study of T cells in Graves' hyperthyroidism and ophthalmopathy. Study results and limitations: Separation of ophthalmopathy from stable hyperthyroidism was achieved by a 13 V-J model. Median prediction lead before ophthalmopathy onset was 5 to 7.5 months with the model.

Patients aged 18 to 65 had newly diagnosed hyperthyroidism that had lasted under 2 months. Each 10 ml fresh peripheral blood draw supplied the PBMCs. Amplification yielded TCR beta CDR3 regions, with RNA transcripts as the source. First-round RT-PCR of the TCR CDR3 relied on the HTBI primer set. Each CDR3 protein is one row after TCRdb ran MiXCR on the multiplex PCR reads. The sample lists fewer than 650,000 distinct CDR3 sequences, approximately 14% occurring once. J gave up 3 bases and V 6 bases, and 7 bases lay outside the gene matches. The germline gives CDR1 ENHRY, CDR2 SYGVKD. The CDR3 consists of 15 residues. This clonotype was recorded many times. Its antigen is not known.

V usage is TRBV10-3 and J usage is TRBJ2-1, with 8 bases lining up with TRBD2. The sequence was obtained from a woman aged 30 to 39 with Graves' hyperthyroidism that later progressed to Graves' ophthalmopathy. Sequencing used blood. In DNA form, the CDR3 reads TGTGCCATCAGGGAGGCACTAGCGGACTACAATGAGCAGTTCTTC. Its protein is CAIREALADYNEQFF.